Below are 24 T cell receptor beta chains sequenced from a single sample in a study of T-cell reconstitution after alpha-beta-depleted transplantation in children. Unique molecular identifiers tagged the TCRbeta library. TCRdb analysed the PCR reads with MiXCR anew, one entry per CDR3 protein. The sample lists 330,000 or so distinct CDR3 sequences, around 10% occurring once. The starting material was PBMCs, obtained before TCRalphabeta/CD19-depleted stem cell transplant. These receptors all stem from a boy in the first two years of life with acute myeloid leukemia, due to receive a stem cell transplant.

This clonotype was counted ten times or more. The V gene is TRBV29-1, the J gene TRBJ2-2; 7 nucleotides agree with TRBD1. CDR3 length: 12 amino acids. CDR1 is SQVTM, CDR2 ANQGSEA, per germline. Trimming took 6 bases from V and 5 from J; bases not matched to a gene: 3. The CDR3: CSVHRGTGELFF. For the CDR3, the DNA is TGCAGCGTGCACAGGGGTACCGGGGAGCTGTTTTTT.

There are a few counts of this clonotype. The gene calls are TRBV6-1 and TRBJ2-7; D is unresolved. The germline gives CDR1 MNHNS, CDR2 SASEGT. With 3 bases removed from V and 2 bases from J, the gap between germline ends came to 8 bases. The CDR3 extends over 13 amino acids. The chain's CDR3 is CASSDQATYEQYF. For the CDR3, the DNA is TGTGCCAGCAGTGACCAAGCTACCTACGAGCAGTACTTC.

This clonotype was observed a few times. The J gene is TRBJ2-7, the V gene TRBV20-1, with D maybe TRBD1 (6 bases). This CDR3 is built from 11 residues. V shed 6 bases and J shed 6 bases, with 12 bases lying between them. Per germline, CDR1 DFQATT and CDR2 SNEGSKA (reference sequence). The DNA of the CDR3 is TGCAGTGCAAGACAGGACGTCGAGCAGTACTTC. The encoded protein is CSARQDVEQYF.

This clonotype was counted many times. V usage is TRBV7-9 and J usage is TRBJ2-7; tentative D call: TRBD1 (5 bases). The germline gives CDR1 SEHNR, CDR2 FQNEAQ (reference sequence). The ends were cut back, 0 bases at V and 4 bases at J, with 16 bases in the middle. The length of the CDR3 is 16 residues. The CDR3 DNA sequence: TGTGCCAGCAGCTTAGCAGGGCAGGGTAGGAGTTACGAGCAGTACTTC. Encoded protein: CASSLAGQGRSYEQYF.

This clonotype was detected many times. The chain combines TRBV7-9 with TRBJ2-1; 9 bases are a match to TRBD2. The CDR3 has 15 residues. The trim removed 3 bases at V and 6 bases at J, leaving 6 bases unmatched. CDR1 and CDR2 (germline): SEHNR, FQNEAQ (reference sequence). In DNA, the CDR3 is TGTGCCAGCAGCTTTGGGCTAGCGGGAAGCAATGAGCAGTTCTTC. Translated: CASSFGLAGSNEQFF. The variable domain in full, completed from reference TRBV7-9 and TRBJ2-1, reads DTGVSQNPRHKITKRGQNVTFRCDPISEHNRLYWYRQTLGQGPEFLTYFQNEAQLEKSRLLSDRFSAERPKGSFSTLEIQRTEQGDSAMYLCASSFGLAGSNEQFFGPGTRLTVL.

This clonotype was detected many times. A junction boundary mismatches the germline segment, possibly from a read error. The CDR3 protein is CASSILAGDYNEQFF. CDR3 nucleotide sequence: TGTGCTAGCAGCATCCTGGCGGGAGACTACAATGAGCAGTTCTTC. V is TRBV7-7 and J is TRBJ2-1, with TRBD2 matching over 7 bases. The CDR3 sequence is 15 residues long. Germline CDR1 reads SSHAT; CDR2 reads FNYEAQ (reference sequence).

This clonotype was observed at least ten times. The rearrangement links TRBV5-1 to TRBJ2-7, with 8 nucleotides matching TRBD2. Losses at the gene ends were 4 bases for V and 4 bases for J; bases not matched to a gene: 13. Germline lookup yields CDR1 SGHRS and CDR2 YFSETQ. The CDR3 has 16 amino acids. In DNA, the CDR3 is TGCGCCAGCAGCCCCTCGGGGGGGTATTCGTTATACGAGCAGTACTTC. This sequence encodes CASSPSGGYSLYEQYF.

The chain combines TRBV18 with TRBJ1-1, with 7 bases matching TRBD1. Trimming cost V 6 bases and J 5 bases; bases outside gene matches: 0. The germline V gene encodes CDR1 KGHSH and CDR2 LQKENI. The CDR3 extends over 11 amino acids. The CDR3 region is CASSGQTEAFF. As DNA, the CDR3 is TGTGCCAGCTCGGGACAGACTGAAGCTTTCTTT.

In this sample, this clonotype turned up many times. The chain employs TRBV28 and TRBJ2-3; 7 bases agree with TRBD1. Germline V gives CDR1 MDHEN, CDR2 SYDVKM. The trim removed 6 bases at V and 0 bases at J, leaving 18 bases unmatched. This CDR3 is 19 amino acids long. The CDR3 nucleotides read TGTGCCAGCAGCACTCCTCGGGGCGACAGGGAAGGGAGCACAGATACGCAGTATTTT. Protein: CASSTPRGDREGSTDTQYF.

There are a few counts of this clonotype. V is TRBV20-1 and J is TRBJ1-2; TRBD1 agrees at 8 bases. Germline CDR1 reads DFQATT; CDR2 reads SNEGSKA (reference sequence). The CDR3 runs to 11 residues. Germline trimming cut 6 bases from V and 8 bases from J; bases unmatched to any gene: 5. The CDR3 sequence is CSAIGQGGYTF. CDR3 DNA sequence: TGCAGTGCGATCGGACAGGGAGGCTACACCTTC.

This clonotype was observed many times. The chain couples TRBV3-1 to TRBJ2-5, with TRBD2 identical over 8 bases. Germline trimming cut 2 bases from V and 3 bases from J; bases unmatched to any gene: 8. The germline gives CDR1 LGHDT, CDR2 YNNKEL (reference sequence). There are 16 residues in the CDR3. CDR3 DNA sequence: TGTGCCAGCAGCCAACGAGGCGGGGGGAAGGAAGAGACCCAGTACTTC. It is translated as CASSQRGGGKEETQYF.

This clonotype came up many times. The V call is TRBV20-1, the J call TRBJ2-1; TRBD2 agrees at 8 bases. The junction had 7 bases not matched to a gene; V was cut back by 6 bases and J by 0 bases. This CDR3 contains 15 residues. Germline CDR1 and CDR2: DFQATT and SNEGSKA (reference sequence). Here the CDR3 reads CSALPREVSYNEQFF. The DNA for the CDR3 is TGCAGTGCGCTCCCGCGGGAGGTCTCCTACAATGAGCAGTTCTTC.

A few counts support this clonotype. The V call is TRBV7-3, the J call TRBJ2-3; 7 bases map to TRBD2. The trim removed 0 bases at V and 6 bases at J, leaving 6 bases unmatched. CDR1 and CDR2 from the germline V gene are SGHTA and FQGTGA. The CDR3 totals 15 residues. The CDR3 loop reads CASSLTTSLGDTQYF. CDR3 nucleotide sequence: TGTGCCAGCAGCTTAACGACTAGCCTGGGGGATACGCAGTATTTT.

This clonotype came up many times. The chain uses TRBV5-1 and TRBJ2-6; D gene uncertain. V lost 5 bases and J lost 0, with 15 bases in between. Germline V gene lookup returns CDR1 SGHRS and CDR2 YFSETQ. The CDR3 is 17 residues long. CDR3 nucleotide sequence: TGCGCCAGCAGGGTCTTCGGTGGGCACTCTGGGGCCAACGTCCTGACTTTC. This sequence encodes CASRVFGGHSGANVLTF.

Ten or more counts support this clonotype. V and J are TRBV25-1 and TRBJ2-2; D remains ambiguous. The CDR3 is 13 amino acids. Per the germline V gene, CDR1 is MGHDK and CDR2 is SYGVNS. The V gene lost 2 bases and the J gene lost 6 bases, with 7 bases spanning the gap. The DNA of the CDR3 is TGTGCCAGCAGTGAAATTGTGGCCGGGGAGCTGTTTTTT. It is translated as CASSEIVAGELFF.

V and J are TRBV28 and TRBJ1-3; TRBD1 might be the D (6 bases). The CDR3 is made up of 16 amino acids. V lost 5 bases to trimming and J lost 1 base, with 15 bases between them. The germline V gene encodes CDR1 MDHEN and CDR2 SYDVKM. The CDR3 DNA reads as TGTGCCAGCAGTCAACAGGGAATGGGTTCTGGAAACACCATATATTTT. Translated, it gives CASSQQGMGSGNTIYF.

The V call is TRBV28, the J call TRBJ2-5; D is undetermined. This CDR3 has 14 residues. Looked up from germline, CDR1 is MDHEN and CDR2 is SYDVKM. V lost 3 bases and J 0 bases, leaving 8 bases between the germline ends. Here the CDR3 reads CASSFWQDQETQYF. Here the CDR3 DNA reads TGTGCCAGCAGTTTCTGGCAGGACCAAGAGACCCAGTACTTC. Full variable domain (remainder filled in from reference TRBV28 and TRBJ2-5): DVKVTQSSRYLVKRTGEKVFLECVQDMDHENMFWYRQDPGLGLRLIYFSYDVKMKEKGDIPEGYSVSREKKERFSLILESASTNQTSMYLCASSFWQDQETQYFGPGTRLLVL.

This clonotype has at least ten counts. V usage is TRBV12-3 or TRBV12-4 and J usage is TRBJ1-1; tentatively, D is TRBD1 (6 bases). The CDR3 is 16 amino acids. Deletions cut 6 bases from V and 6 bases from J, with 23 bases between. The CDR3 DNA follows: TGTGCCAGCAGCCCTCGACAGGAACATTCCTGGGCTGAAGCTTTCTTT. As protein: CASSPRQEHSWAEAFF.

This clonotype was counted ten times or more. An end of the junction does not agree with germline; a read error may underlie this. DNA for the CDR3: TGTGCCAGCAGGTTAGGGGCTCTCGAGCAGTACTTC. It yields the protein CASRLGALEQYF. The gene calls are TRBV12-3 or TRBV12-4 and TRBJ2-7; D is perhaps TRBD1 (5 bases). CDR3 length: 12 amino acids.

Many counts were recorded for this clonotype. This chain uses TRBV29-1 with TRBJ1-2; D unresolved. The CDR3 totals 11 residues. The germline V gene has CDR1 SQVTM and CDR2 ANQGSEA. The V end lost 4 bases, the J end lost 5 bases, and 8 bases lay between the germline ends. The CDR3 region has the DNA TGCAGCGTTGGAGGCAGATATGGCTACACCTTC. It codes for CSVGGRYGYTF.

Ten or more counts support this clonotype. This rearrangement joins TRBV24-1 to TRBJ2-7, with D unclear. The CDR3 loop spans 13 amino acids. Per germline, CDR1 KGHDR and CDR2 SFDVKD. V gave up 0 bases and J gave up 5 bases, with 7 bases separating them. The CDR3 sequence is CATSDLSGDEQYF. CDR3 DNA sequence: TGTGCCACCAGTGATTTGTCGGGTGACGAGCAGTACTTC.

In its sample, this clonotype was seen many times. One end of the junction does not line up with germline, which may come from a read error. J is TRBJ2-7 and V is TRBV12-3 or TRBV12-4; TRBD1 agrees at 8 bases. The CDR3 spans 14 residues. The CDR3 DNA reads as TGTTCCAGCAGTTTTTACGCAGGGGGCGGCGAGCAGTACTTC. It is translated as CSSSFYAGGGEQYF.

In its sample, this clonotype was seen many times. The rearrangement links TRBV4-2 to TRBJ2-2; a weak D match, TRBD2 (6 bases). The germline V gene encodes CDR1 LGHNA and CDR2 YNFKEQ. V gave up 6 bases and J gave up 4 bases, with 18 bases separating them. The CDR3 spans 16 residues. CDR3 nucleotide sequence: TGTGCCAGCAGGGGCGGGACGGGATACTTCACCGGGGAGCTGTTTTTT. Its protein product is CASRGGTGYFTGELFF.

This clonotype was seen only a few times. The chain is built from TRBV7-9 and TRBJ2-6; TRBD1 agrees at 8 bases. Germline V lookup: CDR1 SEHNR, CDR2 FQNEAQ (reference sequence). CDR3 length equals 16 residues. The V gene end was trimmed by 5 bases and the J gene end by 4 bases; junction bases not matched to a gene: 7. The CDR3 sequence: CASSPTGQAGANVLTF. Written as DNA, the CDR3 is TGTGCCAGCAGCCCCACGGGACAGGCCGGGGCCAACGTCCTGACTTTC.